Each of the 18 T cell receptor beta chains below was sequenced from the same sample in a study of CXCR3-negative and CXCR3-positive naive CD8 T cells. Findings of the study overall: CXCR3-negative naive cells had less hydrophobic TRB CDR3s than did CXCR3-positive naive cells.

For these TCRs, the target antigens are not known. cDNA libraries for TRB were generated by 5' RACE incorporating UMI labels. TCRdb re-called the 5' RACE reads; one entry per CDR3 protein, DNA not given. With roughly 120,000 distinct CDR3 sequences in the sample, the ten largest clones hold 0.5% to 0.75%. The specimen sequenced was naive CXCR3+ CD8+ T cells from blood. The subset is: CD45RO-CCR7+CD27+CD95- naive CD8+ T cells expressing CXCR3 (TNR3+). These receptors were obtained from a human donor in good health. Some clones in this sample may be carry-over from other donors' samples.

The J gene is TRBJ1-1, the V gene TRBV5-1. The germline V gene encodes CDR1 SGHRS and CDR2 YFSETQ. This CDR3 spans 16 amino acids. The CDR3 is CASSWDSVLMNTEAFF.

The chain carries TRBV14 and TRBJ2-7. CDR1 and CDR2 from the germline V gene are SGHDN and FVKESK. The CDR3 spans 15 residues. The CDR3 spells CASSQEGISWDEQYF.

The chain combines TRBV5-1 with TRBJ1-1; TCRdb's assignment of TRBD1 cannot be checked, as there is no DNA. Per germline, CDR1 SGHRS and CDR2 YFSETQ. The CDR3 extends over 14 amino acids. CDR3 amino acids: CASSLEAGSTEAFF.

The chain has TRBV7-9 and TRBJ1-2; checking the TCRdb D call of TRBD1 is not possible without DNA. Germline V gene data show CDR1 as SEHNR and CDR2 as FQNEAQ (reference sequence). The CDR3 extends over 15 amino acids. The CDR3 sequence is CASSPEQGPNYGYTF.

This chain connects TRBV27 to TRBJ1-1; TCRdb names TRBD1, which stays unverified in the absence of DNA. Germline V gene sequence: CDR1 MNHEY, CDR2 SMNVEV (reference sequence). The CDR3 length is 18 residues. CDR3 sequence reads: CASSLSGSDRGPHTEAFF.

The chain couples TRBV5-1 to TRBJ1-1; TCRdb selects TRBD1, and the lack of DNA leaves this call unchecked. CDR1 SGHRS and CDR2 YFSETQ come from the germline V gene. The CDR3 spans 14 residues. CDR3: CASSLGGGETEAFF.

The chain has TRBV7-2 and TRBJ1-2; without DNA, the TCRdb call of TRBD1 cannot be checked. Germline assignment: CDR1 SGHTA and CDR2 FQGNSA. This CDR3 comprises 14 residues. The CDR3 here is CAGSLEWGDYGYTF.

V gene TRBV20-1 combines with J gene TRBJ1-2; TCRdb names TRBD1, which stays unverified in the absence of DNA. Germline assignment: CDR1 DFQATT and CDR2 SNEGSKA (reference sequence). The CDR3 consists of 13 residues. This CDR3 is CSARSGGDYGYTF.

The genes are TRBV12-3 or TRBV12-4 and TRBJ1-2; TCRdb indicates TRBD1, and absent DNA this call remains unverified. There are 18 residues in the CDR3. CDR3 region: CASSAGTVPQSANYGYTF.

The chain recombines TRBV6-6 with TRBJ2-2; TCRdb's D gene call, TRBD2, goes unchecked for lack of DNA. The V gene's germline CDR1 is MNHNY and CDR2 SVGAGI (reference sequence). There are 15 residues in the CDR3. CDR3 protein: CASTQREGVTGELFF.

The V gene is TRBV20-1, the J gene TRBJ1-5; TCRdb calls TRBD1, which cannot be checked without DNA. Germline V gene data show CDR1 as DFQATT and CDR2 as SNEGSKA (reference sequence). The CDR3 extends over 14 amino acids. The CDR3: CSAPVGAIYQPQHF.

The J gene is TRBJ2-7, the V gene TRBV5-1; there is no DNA to check the TCRdb D call of TRBD1. The CDR3 is made up of 16 amino acids. Germline CDR1 and CDR2: SGHRS and YFSETQ. The CDR3 reads CASYSGDRGDTYEQYF. Drawing the rest from reference TRBV5-1 and TRBJ2-7, the complete variable domain is KAGVTQTPRYLIKTRGQQVTLSCSPISGHRSVSWYQQTPGQGLQFLFEYFSETQRNKGNFPGRFSGRQFSNSRSEMNVSTLELGDSALYLCASYSGDRGDTYEQYFGPGTRLTVT.

The chain is built from TRBV6-2 or TRBV6-3 and TRBJ2-5; TCRdb designates TRBD1, a call that cannot be tested without DNA. CDR3 size: 18 residues. Per the germline V gene, CDR1 is MNHEY and CDR2 is SVGEGT. CDR3 amino acids: CASSPIWVLTGAQETQYF.

The chain joins TRBV7-9 to TRBJ2-1. Looked up from germline, CDR1 is SEHNR and CDR2 is FQNEAQ (reference sequence). The CDR3 contains 12 residues. CDR3: CASSLSVNEQFF.

The rearrangement uses TRBV6-2 or TRBV6-3 and TRBJ1-5; lacking DNA, the TRBD1 call made by TCRdb goes unchecked. This CDR3 is built from 15 residues. Germline assignment: CDR1 MNHEY and CDR2 SVGEGT. The chain's CDR3 is CASSSGQGVAQPQHF.

The V gene is TRBV30, the J gene TRBJ1-1; the TRBD1 assignment by TCRdb is unverifiable without DNA. The CDR3 is 12 residues long. Germline V gives CDR1 GTSNPN, CDR2 SVGIG (reference sequence). This CDR3 reads CAWRGGYTEAFF. Variable domain in full (rest from reference TRBV30 and TRBJ1-1): SQTIHQWPATLVQPVGSPLSLECTVEGTSNPNLYWYRQAAGRGLQLLFYSVGIGQISSEVPQNLSASRPQDRQFILSSKKLLLSDSGFYLCAWRGGYTEAFFGQGTRLTVV.

This chain joins TRBV28 and TRBJ2-1; TCRdb's D call, TRBD1, is unchecked because there is no DNA. The germline V gene has CDR1 MDHEN and CDR2 SYDVKM. The length of the CDR3 is 14 residues. CDR3 loop: CASSFSGTGNEQFF.

V gene TRBV4-2 combines with J gene TRBJ2-7; the D gene TCRdb calls, TRBD2, cannot be checked with no DNA. The CDR3 spans 15 residues. Germline V gene sequence: CDR1 LGHNA, CDR2 YNFKEQ. The CDR3 is CASSQWTGSSYEQYF.